This is a list of T cell receptor beta chains from one sample in a study of patients with pleural tuberculosis. TCRdb redid the calling of the reads with MiXCR, one entry per CDR3 protein. The sample gives under 65,000 distinct CDR3 sequences, about 7.3% of which show up once; under 20% is in the top ten. Source of these receptors: a human donor with pleural tuberculosis. CDR3s include the opening cysteine and the closing phenylalanine or tryptophan. The order of the fields is clone size, CDR3 length, V gene, D gene, J gene, CDR3 DNA, CDR3 protein. D genes are given only for firm matches. Clone size is given for some rows only: seen once, a few or many times, or a class if the clone is expanded.

size: NA; length: 14; V: TRBV3-1; D: TRBD1; J: TRBJ1-2; DNA: TGTGCCAGCACCGCGGACAGGGGCGACTATGGCTACACCTTC; CDR3: CASTADRGDYGYTF
size: many; length: 16; V: TRBV6-2/TRBV6-3; D: TRBD1; J: TRBJ2-7; DNA: TGTGCCAGCAGTTACCAAACACCGGGACAGGGGAACGAGCAGTACTTC; CDR3: CASSYQTPGQGNEQYF
size: many; length: 16; V: TRBV28; D: NA; J: TRBJ2-3; DNA: TGTGCCAGCAGTTTATTAGGGCTGGGGGACACAGATACGCAGTATTTT; CDR3: CASSLLGLGDTDTQYF
size: many; length: 18; V: TRBV15; D: NA; J: TRBJ2-3; DNA: TGTGCCACCAGCAGAGATACCGGATCTAGAACCCGCCCAGATACGCAGTATTTT; CDR3: CATSRDTGSRTRPDTQYF
size: many; length: 15; V: TRBV6-1; D: NA; J: TRBJ2-1; DNA: TGTGCCAGCAGTGCGGCTAGCGTATCGTACAATGAGCAGTTCTTC; CDR3: CASSAASVSYNEQFF
size: many; length: 12; V: TRBV2; D: NA; J: TRBJ1-2; DNA: TGTGCCAGCAGTCGGGACAACTATGGCTACACCTTC; CDR3: CASSRDNYGYTF
size: many; length: 16; V: TRBV15; D: TRBD2; J: TRBJ2-1; DNA: TGTGCCACCAGCAGAGATCGGGAGGGAGCGCGTAATGAGCAGTTCTTC; CDR3: CATSRDREGARNEQFF
size: many; length: 15; V: TRBV28; D: NA; J: TRBJ1-5; DNA: TGTGCCAGCAGTACCACCATGGGTAGCAATCAGCCCCAGCATTTT; CDR3: CASSTTMGSNQPQHF
size: many; length: 13; V: TRBV24-1; D: NA; J: TRBJ1-2; DNA: TGTGCCACCAGTGATGGGGGTACGGCTGGCTACACCTTC; CDR3: CATSDGGTAGYTF
size: many; length: 14; V: TRBV6-1; D: TRBD1; J: TRBJ1-5; DNA: TGTGCCAGCACCGTCACAGGGGCCGCCCAGCCCCAGCATTTT; CDR3: CASTVTGAAQPQHF
size: many; length: 15; V: TRBV11-2; D: TRBD2; J: TRBJ2-3; DNA: TGTGCCAGCAGCGCTAGCGGGAGGGGCACAGATACGCAGTATTTT; CDR3: CASSASGRGTDTQYF
size: many; length: 13; V: TRBV4-2; D: NA; J: TRBJ2-1; DNA: TGTGCCAGCAGCCAAGGCGGAGGGAATGAGCAGTTCTTC; CDR3: CASSQGGGNEQFF
size: many; length: 15; V: TRBV15; D: TRBD1; J: TRBJ1-4; DNA: TGTGCCACCAGCAGAAAGACAGGGGACCGAAGAAAACTGTTTTTT; CDR3: CATSRKTGDRRKLFF
size: many; length: 17; V: TRBV12-3/TRBV12-4; D: NA; J: TRBJ1-6; DNA: TGTGCCAGCAGGTTCGAGGCCCAAAGCGGTGGTAATTCACCCCTCCACTTT; CDR3: CASRFEAQSGGNSPLHF
size: many; length: 13; V: TRBV4-1; D: NA; J: TRBJ1-2; DNA: TGCGCCAGCAGGCAGGTCGGTAACTATGGCTACACCTTC; CDR3: CASRQVGNYGYTF
size: NA; length: 13; V: TRBV6-4; D: NA; J: TRBJ1-5; DNA: TGTGCCAGCAGTCACAGAGGCAATCAGCCCCAGCATTTT; CDR3: CASSHRGNQPQHF
size: many; length: 15; V: TRBV6-2/TRBV6-3; D: TRBD2; J: TRBJ2-7; DNA: TGTGCCAGCAGTTACGGTCGGGAGGGACGCTACGAGCAGTACTTC; CDR3: CASSYGREGRYEQYF
size: many; length: 17; V: TRBV19; D: TRBD2; J: TRBJ2-1; DNA: TGTGCCAGTAGTATAGGGGGTAGTAGCGGGACCTACAATGAGCAGTTCTTC; CDR3: CASSIGGSSGTYNEQFF
size: many; length: 13; V: TRBV11-1; D: TRBD1; J: TRBJ1-6; DNA: TGTGCCAGCAGCCCGACAGGGTCGGCACCCCTCCACTTT; CDR3: CASSPTGSAPLHF
size: many; length: 15; V: TRBV6-2/TRBV6-3; D: NA; J: TRBJ2-5; DNA: TGTGCCAGCAGTTACTCAGGGTCCACCCAAGAGACCCAGTACTTC; CDR3: CASSYSGSTQETQYF
size: few; length: 13; V: TRBV12-3/TRBV12-4; D: NA; J: TRBJ2-1; DNA: TGTGCCAGCAGTTTGTACAAAGCGGATGAGCAGTTCTTC; CDR3: CASSLYKADEQFF
size: many; length: 14; V: TRBV19; D: TRBD1; J: TRBJ1-5; DNA: TGTGCCAGTAGTATGGGGACAGGGGGTCAGCCCCAGCATTTT; CDR3: CASSMGTGGQPQHF
size: many; length: 15; V: TRBV20-1; D: TRBD1; J: TRBJ2-5; DNA: TGCAGTGCCGTCACCGCAGGGGGCTTGGGGGAGACCCAGTACTTC; CDR3: CSAVTAGGLGETQYF
size: once; length: 14; V: TRBV11-1; D: NA; J: TRBJ1-4; DNA: TGTGCCAGCAGCTTGGGACATATCGATGAAAAACTGTTTTTT; CDR3: CASSLGHIDEKLFF
size: NA; length: 14; V: TRBV11-2; D: NA; J: TRBJ2-4; DNA: TGTGCCAGCAGCTCAAGGGGGAACAAAAACATTCAGTACTTC; CDR3: CASSSRGNKNIQYF
size: many; length: 16; V: TRBV20-1; D: TRBD2; J: TRBJ2-5; DNA: TGCAGTGCTCGAAAATATGGACTAGCGGGGGAAGAGACCCAGTACTTC; CDR3: CSARKYGLAGEETQYF
size: many; length: 14; V: TRBV20-1; D: NA; J: TRBJ2-1; DNA: TGCAGTGCGAGAAGGCTAGCAACCAACAATGAGCAGTTCTTC; CDR3: CSARRLATNNEQFF
size: many; length: 13; V: TRBV27; D: NA; J: TRBJ2-2; DNA: TGTGCCAGCAGTGCCCCCAACACCGGGGAGCTGTTTTTT; CDR3: CASSAPNTGELFF
size: many; length: 12; V: TRBV6-1; D: NA; J: TRBJ2-1; DNA: TGTGCCAGCGGGACGGGGTACAATGAGCAGTTCTTC; CDR3: CASGTGYNEQFF
size: many; length: 16; V: TRBV12-3/TRBV12-4; D: TRBD1; J: TRBJ1-1; DNA: TGTGCCAGCGGGATGGGGACAGGGTCCATGAACACTGAAGCTTTCTTT; CDR3: CASGMGTGSMNTEAFF
size: many; length: 15; V: TRBV20-1; D: TRBD1; J: TRBJ2-2; DNA: TGCAGTGCCGTATCCGGGACAGCGAACACCGGGGAGCTGTTTTTT; CDR3: CSAVSGTANTGELFF
size: many; length: 11; V: TRBV27; D: NA; J: TRBJ1-1; DNA: TGTGCCAGCAGTTTATTCGGTGAAGCTTTCTTT; CDR3: CASSLFGEAFF
size: few; length: 9; V: TRBV7-3; D: NA; J: TRBJ2-3; DNA: TGTGCCAGCACAGATACGCAGTATTTT; CDR3: CASTDTQYF
size: many; length: 14; V: TRBV6-1; D: TRBD1; J: TRBJ1-2; DNA: TGTGCCAGCAGTGAAGCTGGACAGGGGTTTGGCTACACCTTC; CDR3: CASSEAGQGFGYTF
size: many; length: 14; V: TRBV6-1; D: NA; J: TRBJ2-7; DNA: TGTGCCAGCACCGACGGGGGCTTCTCCTACGAGCAGTACTTC; CDR3: CASTDGGFSYEQYF
size: few; length: 14; V: TRBV12-3/TRBV12-4; D: TRBD2; J: TRBJ2-5; DNA: TGTGCCAGCAGTTTAAGTAGCGGGAGAGAGACCCAGTACTTC; CDR3: CASSLSSGRETQYF
size: few; length: 13; V: TRBV19; D: TRBD1; J: TRBJ2-4; DNA: TGTGCCAGTAGCGGGACAGATCTAACCATTCAGTACTTC; CDR3: CASSGTDLTIQYF
size: many; length: 13; V: TRBV12-3/TRBV12-4; D: NA; J: TRBJ2-1; DNA: TGTGCCAGCAGTCGGATCCTAGCTGGCGAGCAGTTCTTC; CDR3: CASSRILAGEQFF